This T cell receptor beta chain was identified in a study of T cells in narcolepsy. Background on the study: Patients with NT1 or NT2 and healthy control donors were enrolled. General observations from the study: Autoreactive HCRT-specific and TRIB2-specific clonotypes were marked in same-patient CSF-versus-blood CD4+ comparisons. No autoreactive T cell clone sequences appeared in some memory CD4+ repertoires. Reportedly, autoreactive clonotypes were serially detected in patients' blood but not controls'.

TCRdb keeps only in-frame clones here, not all; method: immunoSEQ multiplex PCR. The data show fewer than 40,000 clones, 87% seen once. This clone was seen a handful of times. The antigen remains undetermined. Input material: CD45RA- memory CD4+ T cells from PBMCs. This TCR derives from a human donor with narcolepsy.

The CDR3 DNA sequence: TGTGCCAGCAGCGTAGACCCGGCTCCCTACGAGCAGTACTTC. Translating it yields CASSVDPAPYEQYF. The chain couples TRBV9 to TRBJ2-7; no clear D. Trimming cost V 0 bases and J 2 bases, with 9 bases left between them. From germline, CDR1 is SGDLS and CDR2 YYNGEE. This CDR3 is built from 14 residues.